This record concerns one TCR beta chain sequence. What it binds is unknown. Assay used: immunoSEQ multiplex PCR; TCRdb lists only in-frame clones, some missing. The sample holds about 32,000 clones, about 92% seen once. The source of the sample is a study of monozygotic twins with cystic fibrosis. Study context: Libraries were built from 3 to 3.5 micrograms of fragmented DNA using approximately 15 PCR cycles. Whole-study findings and limits: V usage most resembled the co-twin in 13 of 16 pairs. Clonality was generally low (median around 0.0098), higher in the most severe patients.

Sequencing input: blood. This receptor was taken from a girl aged 2 to 9 with cystic fibrosis.

The CDR3 loop reads CASSPLGGSGVQVAQYF. The DNA for the CDR3 is TGTGCCAGTAGTCCCCTCGGGGGAAGCGGGGTCCAAGTGGCCCAGTACTTC. The chain uses TRBV19 and TRBJ2-5, with 7 bases matching TRBD2. With 5 bases clipped from V and 9 bases from J, the junction kept 21 bases outside the gene matches. Looked up from germline, CDR1 is LNHDA and CDR2 is SQIVND (reference sequence). This CDR3 contains 17 residues.